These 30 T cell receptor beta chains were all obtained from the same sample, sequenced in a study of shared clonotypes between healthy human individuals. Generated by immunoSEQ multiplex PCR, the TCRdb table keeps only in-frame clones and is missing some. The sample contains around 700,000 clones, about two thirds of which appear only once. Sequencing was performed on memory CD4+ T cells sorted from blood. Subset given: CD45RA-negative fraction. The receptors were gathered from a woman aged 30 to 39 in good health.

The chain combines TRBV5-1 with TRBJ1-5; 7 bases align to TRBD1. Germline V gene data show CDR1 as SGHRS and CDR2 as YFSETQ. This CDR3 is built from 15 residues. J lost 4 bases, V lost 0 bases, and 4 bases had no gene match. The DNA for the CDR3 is TGCGCCAGCAGCTTGGCCGGGACAGCGAATCAGCCCCAGCATTTT. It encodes CASSLAGTANQPQHF.

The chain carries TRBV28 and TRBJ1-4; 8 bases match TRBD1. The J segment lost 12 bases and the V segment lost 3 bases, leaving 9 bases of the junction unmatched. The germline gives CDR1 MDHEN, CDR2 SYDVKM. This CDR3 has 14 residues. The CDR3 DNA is TGTGCCAGCAGTTTTTCAGGGGGCCTTGGTCAACTGTTTTTT. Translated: CASSFSGGLGQLFF.

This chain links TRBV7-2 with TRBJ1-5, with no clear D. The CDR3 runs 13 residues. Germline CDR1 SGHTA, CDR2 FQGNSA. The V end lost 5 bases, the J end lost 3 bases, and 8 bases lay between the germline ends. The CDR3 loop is CASSHQINQPQHF. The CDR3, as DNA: TGTGCCAGCAGCCACCAGATCAATCAGCCCCAGCATTTT.

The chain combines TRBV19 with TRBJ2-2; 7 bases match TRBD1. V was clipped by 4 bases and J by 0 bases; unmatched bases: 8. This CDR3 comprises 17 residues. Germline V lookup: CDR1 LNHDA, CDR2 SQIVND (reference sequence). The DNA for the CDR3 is TGTGCCAGTAGTAGGTTTAACAGGGGCGCGAACACCGGGGAGCTGTTTTTT. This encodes CASSRFNRGANTGELFF.

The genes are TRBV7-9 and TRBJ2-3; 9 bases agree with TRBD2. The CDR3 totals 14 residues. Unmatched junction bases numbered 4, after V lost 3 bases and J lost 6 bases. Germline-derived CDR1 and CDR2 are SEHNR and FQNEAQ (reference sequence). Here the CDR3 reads CASSFSGSQDTQYF. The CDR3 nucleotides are TGTGCCAGCAGCTTTAGCGGGAGCCAGGATACGCAGTATTTT.

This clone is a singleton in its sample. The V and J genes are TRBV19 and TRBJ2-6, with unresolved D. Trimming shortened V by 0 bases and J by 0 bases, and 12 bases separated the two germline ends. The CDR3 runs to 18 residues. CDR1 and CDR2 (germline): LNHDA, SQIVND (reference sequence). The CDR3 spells CASSIERSTSSGANVLTF. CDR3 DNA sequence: TGTGCCAGTAGTATAGAACGGAGTACCAGCTCTGGGGCCAACGTCCTGACTTTC.

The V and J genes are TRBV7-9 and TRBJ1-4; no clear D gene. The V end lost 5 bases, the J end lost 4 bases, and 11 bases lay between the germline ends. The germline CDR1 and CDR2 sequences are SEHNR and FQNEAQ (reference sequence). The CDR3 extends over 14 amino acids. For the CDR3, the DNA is TGTGCCAGCAGCAAAGACAATGGTAATGAAAAACTGTTTTTT. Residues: CASSKDNGNEKLFF.

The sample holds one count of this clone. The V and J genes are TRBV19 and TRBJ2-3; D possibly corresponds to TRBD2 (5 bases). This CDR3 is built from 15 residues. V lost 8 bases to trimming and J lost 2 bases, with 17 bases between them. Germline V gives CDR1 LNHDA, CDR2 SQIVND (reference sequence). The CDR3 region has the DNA TGTGCCAGTCTACCTAAGGGAGCGAACACAGATACGCAGTATTTT. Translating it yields CASLPKGANTDTQYF.

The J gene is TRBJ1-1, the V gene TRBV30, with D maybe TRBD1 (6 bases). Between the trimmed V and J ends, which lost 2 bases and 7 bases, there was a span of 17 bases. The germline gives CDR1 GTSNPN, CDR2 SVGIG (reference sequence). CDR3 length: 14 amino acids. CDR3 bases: TGTGCCTGGAGTCCCAGGGGACGAGAGTTTGAAGCTTTCTTT. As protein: CAWSPRGREFEAFF.

CDR3 DNA sequence: TGTGCCAACCGGACTAGCGGGATCGGTGAGACCCAGTACTTC. It specifies CANRTSGIGETQYF. The rearrangement links TRBV21-1 to TRBJ2-5; the table calls TRBD2, which could not be checked here. TRBV21-1 is shown as a pseudogene. This CDR3 has 14 amino acids.

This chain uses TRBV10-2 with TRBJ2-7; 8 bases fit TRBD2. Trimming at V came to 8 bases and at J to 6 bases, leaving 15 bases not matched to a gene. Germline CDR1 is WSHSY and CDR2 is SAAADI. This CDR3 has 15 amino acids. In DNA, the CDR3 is TGCGCCAGCGCCGATGGGGTAGCGGGATCTCGCGAGCAGTACTTC. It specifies CASADGVAGSREQYF.

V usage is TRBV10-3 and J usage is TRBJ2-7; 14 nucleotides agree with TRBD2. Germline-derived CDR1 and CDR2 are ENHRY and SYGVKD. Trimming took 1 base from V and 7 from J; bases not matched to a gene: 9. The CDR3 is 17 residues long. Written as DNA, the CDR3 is TGTGCCATCAGTGAGTTTACCGGGACTAGCGGGAGTGTTGAGCAGTACTTC. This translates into CAISEFTGTSGSVEQYF.

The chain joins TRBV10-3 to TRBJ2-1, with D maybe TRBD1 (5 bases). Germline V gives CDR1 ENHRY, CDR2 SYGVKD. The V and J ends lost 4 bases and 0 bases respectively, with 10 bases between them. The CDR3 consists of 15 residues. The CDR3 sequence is CAISGQLSSYNEQFF. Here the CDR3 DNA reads TGTGCCATCAGTGGACAGCTAAGCTCCTACAATGAGCAGTTCTTC.

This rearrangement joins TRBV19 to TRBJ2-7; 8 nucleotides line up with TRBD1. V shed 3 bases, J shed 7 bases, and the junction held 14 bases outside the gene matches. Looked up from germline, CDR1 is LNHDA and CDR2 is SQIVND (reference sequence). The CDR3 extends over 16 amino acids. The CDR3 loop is CASSITGTGVLLEQYF. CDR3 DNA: TGTGCCAGTAGTATCACCGGGACAGGCGTACTCCTGGAGCAGTACTTC.

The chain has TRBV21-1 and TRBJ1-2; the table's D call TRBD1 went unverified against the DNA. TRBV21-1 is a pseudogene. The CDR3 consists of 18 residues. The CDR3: CASSKGHTSTADPYGYTF. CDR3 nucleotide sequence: TGTGCCAGCAGCAAGGGCCACACCTCGACAGCCGACCCTTATGGCTACACCTTC.

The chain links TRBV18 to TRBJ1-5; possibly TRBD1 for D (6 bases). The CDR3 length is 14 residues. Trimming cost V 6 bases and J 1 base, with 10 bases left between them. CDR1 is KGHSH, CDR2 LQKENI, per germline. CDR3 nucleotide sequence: TGTGCCAGCTCCTGGACAGAAAGCAATCAGCCCCAGCATTTT. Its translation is CASSWTESNQPQHF.

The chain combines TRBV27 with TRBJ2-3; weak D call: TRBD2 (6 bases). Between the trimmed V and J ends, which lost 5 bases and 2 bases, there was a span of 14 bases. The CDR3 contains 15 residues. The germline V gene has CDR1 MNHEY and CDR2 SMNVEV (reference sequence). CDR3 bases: TGTGCCAGCAGTCCTGGGAGGAGCGCCACAGATACGCAGTATTTT. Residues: CASSPGRSATDTQYF.

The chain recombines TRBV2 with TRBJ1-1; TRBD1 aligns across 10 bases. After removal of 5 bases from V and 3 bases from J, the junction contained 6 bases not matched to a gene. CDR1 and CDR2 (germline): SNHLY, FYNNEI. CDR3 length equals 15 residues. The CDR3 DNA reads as TGTGCCAGCAGTACCCGGACAGGGGGGGACACTGAAGCTTTCTTT. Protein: CASSTRTGGDTEAFF. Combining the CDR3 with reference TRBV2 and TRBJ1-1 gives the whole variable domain EPEVTQTPSHQVTQMGQEVILRCVPISNHLYFYWYRQILGQKVEFLVSFYNNEISEKSEIFDDQFSVERPDGSNFTLKIRSTKLEDSAMYFCASSTRTGGDTEAFFGQGTRLTVV.

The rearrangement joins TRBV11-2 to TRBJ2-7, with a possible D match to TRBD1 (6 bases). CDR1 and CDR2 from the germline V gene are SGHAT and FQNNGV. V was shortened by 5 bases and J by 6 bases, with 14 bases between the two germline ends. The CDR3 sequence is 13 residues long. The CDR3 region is CASSPGQLAEQYF. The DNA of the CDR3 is TGTGCCAGCAGCCCCGGACAGTTGGCCGAGCAGTACTTC.

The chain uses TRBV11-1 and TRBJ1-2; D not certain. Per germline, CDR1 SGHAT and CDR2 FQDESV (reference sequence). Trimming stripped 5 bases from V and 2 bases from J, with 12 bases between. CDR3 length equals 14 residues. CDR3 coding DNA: TGTGCCAGCAGCACTCAGACGGGAAACTATGGCTACACCTTC. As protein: CASSTQTGNYGYTF.

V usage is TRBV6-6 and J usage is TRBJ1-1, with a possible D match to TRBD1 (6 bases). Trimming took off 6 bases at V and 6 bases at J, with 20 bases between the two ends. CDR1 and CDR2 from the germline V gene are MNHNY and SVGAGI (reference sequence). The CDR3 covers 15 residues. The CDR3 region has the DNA TGTGCCAGCAGCAGAAACCTACAGGGAGGGGCTGAAGCTTTCTTT. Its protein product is CASSRNLQGGAEAFF.

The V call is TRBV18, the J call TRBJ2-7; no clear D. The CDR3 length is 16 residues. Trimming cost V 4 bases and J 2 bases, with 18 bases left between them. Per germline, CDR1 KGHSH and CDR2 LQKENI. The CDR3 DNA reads TGTGCCAGCTCACGCAGTCCAGACGGAAAACCCTACGAGCAGTACTTC. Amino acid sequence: CASSRSPDGKPYEQYF.

CDR3 nucleotide sequence: TGTGCCAGCAGCCCAGGGGCTGGGGTTCAAGCTAACTATGGCTACACCTTC. It is translated as CASSPGAGVQANYGYTF. The chain combines TRBV7-9 with TRBJ1-2; tentative D call: TRBD1 (6 bases). CDR1 is SEHNR, CDR2 FQNEAQ, per germline (reference sequence). The CDR3 length is 17 residues. The V end lost 5 bases, the J end lost 0 bases, and 19 bases lay between the germline ends.

The chain's CDR3 is CASIPGVGHETQYF. The CDR3 bases are TGTGCCAGCATCCCAGGGGTTGGGCACGAGACCCAGTACTTC. This chain links TRBV28 with TRBJ2-5; tentative D call: TRBD1 (6 bases). Germline values: CDR1 MDHEN, CDR2 SYDVKM. The CDR3 extends over 14 amino acids. Trimming removed 7 bases from V and 5 bases from J, with 17 bases in between.

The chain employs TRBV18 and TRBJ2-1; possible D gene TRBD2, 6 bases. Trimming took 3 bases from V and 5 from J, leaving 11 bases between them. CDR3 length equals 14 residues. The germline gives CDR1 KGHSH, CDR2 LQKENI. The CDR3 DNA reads TGTGCCAGCTCACCCTCGGGAGAGCACAATGAGCAGTTCTTC. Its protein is CASSPSGEHNEQFF.

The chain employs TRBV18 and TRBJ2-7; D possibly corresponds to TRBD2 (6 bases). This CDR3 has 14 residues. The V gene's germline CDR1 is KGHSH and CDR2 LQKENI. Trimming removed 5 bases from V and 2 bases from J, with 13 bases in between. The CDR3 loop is CASSSNGRTYEQYF. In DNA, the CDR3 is TGTGCCAGCTCATCCAATGGGAGGACCTACGAGCAGTACTTC.

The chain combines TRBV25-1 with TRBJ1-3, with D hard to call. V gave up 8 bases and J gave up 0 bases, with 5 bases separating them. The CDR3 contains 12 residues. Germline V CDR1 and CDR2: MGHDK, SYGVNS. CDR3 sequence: CASPSSGNTIYF. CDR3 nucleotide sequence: TGTGCCAGCCCCTCCTCTGGAAACACCATATATTTT.

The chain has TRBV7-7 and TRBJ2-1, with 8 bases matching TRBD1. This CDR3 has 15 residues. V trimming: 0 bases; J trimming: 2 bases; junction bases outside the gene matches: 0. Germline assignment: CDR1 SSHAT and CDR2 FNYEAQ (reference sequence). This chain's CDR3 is CASSLAQGAYNEQFF. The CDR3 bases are TGTGCCAGCAGCTTAGCACAGGGGGCCTACAATGAGCAGTTCTTC. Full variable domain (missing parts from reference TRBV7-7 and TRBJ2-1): GAGVSQSPRYKVTKRGQDVTLRCDPISSHATLYWYQQALGQGPEFLTYFNYEAQPDKSGLPSDRFSAERPEGSISTLTIQRTEQRDSAMYRCASSLAQGAYNEQFFGPGTRLTVL.

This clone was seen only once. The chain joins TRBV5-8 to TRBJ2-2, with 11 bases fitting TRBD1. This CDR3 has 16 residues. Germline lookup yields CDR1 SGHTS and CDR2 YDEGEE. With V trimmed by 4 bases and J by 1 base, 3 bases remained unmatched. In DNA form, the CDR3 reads TGTGCCAGCAGCACGGGACAGGGGGTGAACACCGGGGAGCTGTTTTTT. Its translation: CASSTGQGVNTGELFF.

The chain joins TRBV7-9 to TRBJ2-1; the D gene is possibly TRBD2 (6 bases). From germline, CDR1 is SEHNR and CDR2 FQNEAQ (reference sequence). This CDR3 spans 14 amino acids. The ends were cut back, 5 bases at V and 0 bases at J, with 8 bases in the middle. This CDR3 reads CASSPSVSYNEQFF. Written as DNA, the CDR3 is TGTGCCAGCAGCCCTAGCGTCTCCTACAATGAGCAGTTCTTC.